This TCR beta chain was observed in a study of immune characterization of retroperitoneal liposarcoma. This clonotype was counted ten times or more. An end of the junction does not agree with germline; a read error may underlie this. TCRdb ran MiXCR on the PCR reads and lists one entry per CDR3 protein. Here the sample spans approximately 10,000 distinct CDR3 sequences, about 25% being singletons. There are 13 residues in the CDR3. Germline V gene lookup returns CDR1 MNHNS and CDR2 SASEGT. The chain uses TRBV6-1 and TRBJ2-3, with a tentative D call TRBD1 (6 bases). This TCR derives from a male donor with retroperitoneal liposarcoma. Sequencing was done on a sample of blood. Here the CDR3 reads CASSGLSTGTQYF. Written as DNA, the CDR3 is TGTGCCAGCAGTGGCCTCTCGACAGGTACGCAGTATTTT.